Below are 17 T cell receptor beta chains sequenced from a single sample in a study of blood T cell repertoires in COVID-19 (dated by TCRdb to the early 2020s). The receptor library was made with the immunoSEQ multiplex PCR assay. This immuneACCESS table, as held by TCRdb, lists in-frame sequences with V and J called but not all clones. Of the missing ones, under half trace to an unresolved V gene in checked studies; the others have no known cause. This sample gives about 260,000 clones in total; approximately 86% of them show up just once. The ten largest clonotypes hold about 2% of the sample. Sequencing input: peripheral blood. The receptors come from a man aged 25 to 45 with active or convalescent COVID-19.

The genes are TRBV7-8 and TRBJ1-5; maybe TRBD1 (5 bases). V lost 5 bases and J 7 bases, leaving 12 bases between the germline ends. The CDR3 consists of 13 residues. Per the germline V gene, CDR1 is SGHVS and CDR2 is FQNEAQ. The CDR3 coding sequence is TGTGCCAGCAGCGCCTTCACAGGACAGCCCCAGCATTTT. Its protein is CASSAFTGQPQHF.

This chain's CDR3 is CATERNYGYTF. CDR3 in DNA: TGTGCCACCGAGAGGAACTATGGCTACACCTTC. The chain combines TRBV19 with TRBJ1-2, with D uncertain. The CDR3 is 11 amino acids. V was trimmed by 10 bases and J by 2 bases, leaving 8 bases between them. Germline loops: CDR1 LNHDA, CDR2 SQIVND (reference sequence).

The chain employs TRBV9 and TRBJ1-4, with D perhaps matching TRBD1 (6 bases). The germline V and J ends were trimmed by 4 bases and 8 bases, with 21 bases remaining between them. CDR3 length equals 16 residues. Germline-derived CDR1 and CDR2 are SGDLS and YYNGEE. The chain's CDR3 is CASSPRTGYEGEKLFF. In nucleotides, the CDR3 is TGTGCCAGCAGCCCGAGAACAGGGTATGAGGGGGAAAAACTGTTTTTT.

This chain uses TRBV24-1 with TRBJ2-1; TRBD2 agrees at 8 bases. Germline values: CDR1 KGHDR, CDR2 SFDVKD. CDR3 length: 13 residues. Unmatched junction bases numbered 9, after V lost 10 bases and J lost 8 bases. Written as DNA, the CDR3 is TGTGCCACGGATAGCGGGGAGGGGGATGAGCAGTTCTTC. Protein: CATDSGEGDEQFF.

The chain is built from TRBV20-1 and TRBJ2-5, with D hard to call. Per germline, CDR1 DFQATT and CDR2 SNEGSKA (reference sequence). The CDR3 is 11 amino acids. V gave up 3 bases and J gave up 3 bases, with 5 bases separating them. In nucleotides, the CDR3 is TGCAGTGCTAGGTCAGAAGAGACCCAGTACTTC. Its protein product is CSARSEETQYF.

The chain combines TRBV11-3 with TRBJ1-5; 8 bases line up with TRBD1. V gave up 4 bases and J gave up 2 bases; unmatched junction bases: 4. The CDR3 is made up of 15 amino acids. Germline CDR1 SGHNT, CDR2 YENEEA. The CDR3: CASSSQTGGNQPQHF. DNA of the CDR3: TGTGCCAGCAGCTCGCAGACAGGGGGCAATCAGCCCCAGCATTTT.

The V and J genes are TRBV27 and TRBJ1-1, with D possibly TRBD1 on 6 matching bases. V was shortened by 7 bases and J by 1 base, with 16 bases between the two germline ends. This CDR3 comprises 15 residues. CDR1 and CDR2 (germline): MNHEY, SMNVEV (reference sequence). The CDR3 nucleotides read TGTGCCAGCAACTCCCAGAGACAGGAGAACACTGAAGCTTTCTTT. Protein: CASNSQRQENTEAFF.

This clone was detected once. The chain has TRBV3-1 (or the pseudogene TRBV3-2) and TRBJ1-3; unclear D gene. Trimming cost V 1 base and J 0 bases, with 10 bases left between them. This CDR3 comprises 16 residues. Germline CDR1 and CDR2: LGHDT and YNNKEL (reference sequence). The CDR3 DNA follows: TGTGCCAGCAGCCAAGCCCTTGTCAGCTCTGGAAACACCATATATTTT. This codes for CASSQALVSSGNTIYF.

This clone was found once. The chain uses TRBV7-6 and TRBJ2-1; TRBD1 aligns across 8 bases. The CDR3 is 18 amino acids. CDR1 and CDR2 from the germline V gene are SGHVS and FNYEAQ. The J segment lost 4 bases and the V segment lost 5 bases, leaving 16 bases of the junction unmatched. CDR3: CASSHPARGQGEYNEQFF. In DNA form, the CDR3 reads TGTGCCAGCAGCCACCCCGCCAGAGGACAGGGAGAGTACAATGAGCAGTTCTTC.

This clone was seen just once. DNA of the CDR3: TGCAGCGTTCGGGGAGGTGATGAAAAACTGTTTTTT. Protein: CSVRGGDEKLFF. V gene TRBV29-1 combines with J gene TRBJ1-4; D call uncertain. This CDR3 has 12 residues. V was pared by 5 bases and J by 6 bases, with 10 bases between. CDR1 and CDR2 from the germline V gene are SQVTM and ANQGSEA.

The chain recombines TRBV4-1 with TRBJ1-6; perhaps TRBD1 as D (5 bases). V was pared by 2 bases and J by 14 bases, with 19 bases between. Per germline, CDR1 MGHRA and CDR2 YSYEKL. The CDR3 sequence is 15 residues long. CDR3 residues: CASSQPTGSSPALHF. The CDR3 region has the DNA TGCGCCAGCAGCCAACCTACAGGTTCGTCGCCAGCCCTCCACTTT.

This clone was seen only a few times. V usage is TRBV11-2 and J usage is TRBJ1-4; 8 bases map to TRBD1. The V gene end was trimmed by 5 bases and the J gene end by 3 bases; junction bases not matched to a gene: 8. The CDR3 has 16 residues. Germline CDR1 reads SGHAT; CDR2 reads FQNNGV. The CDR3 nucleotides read TGTGCCAGCAGCCCGAAGCAGGGGGCGGCTAATGAAAAACTGTTTTTT. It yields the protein CASSPKQGAANEKLFF.

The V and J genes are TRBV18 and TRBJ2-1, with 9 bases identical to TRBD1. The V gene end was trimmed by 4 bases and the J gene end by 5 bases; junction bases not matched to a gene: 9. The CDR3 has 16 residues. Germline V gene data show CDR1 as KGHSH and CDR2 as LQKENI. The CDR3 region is CASSRDRGTGNNEQFF. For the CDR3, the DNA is TGTGCCAGCTCACGTGACCGGGGGACAGGGAACAATGAGCAGTTCTTC.

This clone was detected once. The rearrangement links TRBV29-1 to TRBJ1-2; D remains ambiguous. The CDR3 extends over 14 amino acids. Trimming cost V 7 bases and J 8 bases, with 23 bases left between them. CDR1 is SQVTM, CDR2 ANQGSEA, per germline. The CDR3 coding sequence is TGCAGCGCCCGAGGAGCCGGAGTCTTTGGGGGCTACACCTTC. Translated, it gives CSARGAGVFGGYTF.

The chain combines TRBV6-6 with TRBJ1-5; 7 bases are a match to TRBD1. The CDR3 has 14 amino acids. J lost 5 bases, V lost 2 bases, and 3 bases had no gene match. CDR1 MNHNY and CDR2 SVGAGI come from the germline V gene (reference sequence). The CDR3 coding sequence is TGTGCCAGCAGTTACCCCGGACAGGATCAGCCCCAGCATTTT. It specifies CASSYPGQDQPQHF.

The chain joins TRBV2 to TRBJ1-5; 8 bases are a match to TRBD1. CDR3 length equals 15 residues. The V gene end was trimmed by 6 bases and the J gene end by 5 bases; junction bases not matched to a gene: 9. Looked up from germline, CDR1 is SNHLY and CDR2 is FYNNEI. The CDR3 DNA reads TGTGCCAGCAGCCCCGACAGGGGTGGCTATCAGCCCCAGCATTTT. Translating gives CASSPDRGGYQPQHF.

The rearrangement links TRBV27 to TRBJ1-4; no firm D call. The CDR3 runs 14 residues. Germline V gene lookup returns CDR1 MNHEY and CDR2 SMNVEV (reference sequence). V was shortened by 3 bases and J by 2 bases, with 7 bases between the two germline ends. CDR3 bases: TGTGCCAGCAGTTTGGAGAGGACTAATGAAAAACTGTTTTTT. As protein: CASSLERTNEKLFF.